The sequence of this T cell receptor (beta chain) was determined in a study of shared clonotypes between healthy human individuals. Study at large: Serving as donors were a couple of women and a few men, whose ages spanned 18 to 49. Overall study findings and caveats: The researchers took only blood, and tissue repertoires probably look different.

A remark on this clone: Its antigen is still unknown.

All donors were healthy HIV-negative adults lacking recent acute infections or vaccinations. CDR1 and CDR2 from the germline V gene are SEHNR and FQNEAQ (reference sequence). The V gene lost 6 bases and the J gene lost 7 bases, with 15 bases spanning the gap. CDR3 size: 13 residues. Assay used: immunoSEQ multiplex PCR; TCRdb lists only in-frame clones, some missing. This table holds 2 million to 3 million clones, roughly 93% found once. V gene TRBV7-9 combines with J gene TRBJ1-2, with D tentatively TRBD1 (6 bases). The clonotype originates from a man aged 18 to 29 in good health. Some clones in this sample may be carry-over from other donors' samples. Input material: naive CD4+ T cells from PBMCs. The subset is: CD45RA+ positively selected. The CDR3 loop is CASRGGTLGGYTF. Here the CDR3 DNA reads TGTGCCAGCAGAGGTGGGACATTGGGTGGCTACACCTTC.